This is a list of T cell receptor beta chains from one sample in a study of persistence of HIV-infected CD4 T cells. Profiled with immunoSEQ multiplex PCR; TCRdb holds only in-frame clones, not every one. This table holds about 47,000 clones, approximately 91% found once. The antigens for these receptors are not known. The sample here was CD4+ T cells sorted from PBMCs after approximately 19-hour stimulation, taken from a patient who received antiretroviral therapy. These receptors came from an adult man with HIV who was CMV-seropositive. The CDR3 runs from the conserved cysteine through the conserved F or W.

CASRLTGTKKPDTQYF	TRBJ2-3	TRBV28
CASSLGGVVEQYF	TRBJ2-7	TRBV12-3/TRBV12-4
CASSLAVNQPQHF	TRBJ1-5	TRBV12-3/TRBV12-4
CASSAFGQGKRFGYTF	TRBJ1-2	TRBV19
CASSAFAGSTDTQYF	TRBJ2-3	TRBV9
CASSLGQGAYTIYF	TRBJ1-3	TRBV5-4
CASSVGRSHEQYF	TRBJ2-7	TRBV9
CASSDRGAGARVVSNQPQHF	TRBJ1-5	TRBV6-1
CASSRLASETQYF	TRBJ2-5	TRBV14
CASSRGQGIDQPQHF	TRBJ1-5	TRBV28
CASSPEDYYSPLHF	TRBJ1-6	TRBV18
CATSRERQGSTDTQYF	TRBJ2-3	TRBV15
CASSQRALYNEQFF	TRBJ2-1	TRBV3-1/TRBV3-2
CASSELGQSVNSPLHF	TRBJ1-6	TRBV7-2
CASSLDRTSYYGYTF	TRBJ1-2	TRBV5-1
CASSFGGGQKNEKLFF	TRBJ1-4	TRBV5-4
CASSFSSGTPPYEQYF	TRBJ2-7	TRBV5-1
CASSDQNPGTGGGEKLFF	TRBJ1-4	TRBV6-4
CASSFRPGTVYGYTF	TRBJ1-2	TRBV9
CASSWGGDNTDTQYF	TRBJ2-3	TRBV5-4
CASSLSQGAAGELFF	TRBJ2-2	TRBV28
CASSWLAGGPDTQYF	TRBJ2-3	TRBV27
CSVLTGLNTEAFF	TRBJ1-1	TRBV29-1
CASSQAGQGPHYEQYF	TRBJ2-7	TRBV3-1/TRBV3-2
CASSRQTGAGGTYNEQFF	TRBJ2-1	TRBV4-2
CASTPRGNTEAFF	TRBJ1-1	TRBV6-5
CSARRSAAFF	TRBJ1-1	TRBV20-1
CASSHGGGSSYNEQFF	TRBJ2-1	TRBV4-1
CASSSRGQGYYEQYF	TRBJ2-7	TRBV7-2
CASSEGWYAEQYF	TRBJ2-7	TRBV3-1/TRBV3-2
CASSESGTGELFF	TRBJ2-2	TRBV10-1
CASSPYLAGANVLTF	TRBJ2-6	TRBV7-2
CASSQMNTEAFF	TRBJ1-1	TRBV3-1/TRBV3-2